One and the same sample provided the 15 T cell receptor beta chains below, sequenced in a study of blood T cell repertoires in COVID-19 (dated by TCRdb to 2018 to 2020). The method was the immunoSEQ multiplex PCR assay. The clones in this table, taken by TCRdb from immuneACCESS, are in-frame only. Not every clone is retained; where verified, under half of the shortfall comes from an unresolved V gene, and the cause of the rest is unknown. This sample is represented by about 200,000 clones; 75% to 90% of them were singletons. Approximately 5.2% of the sample lies in the top ten. The specimen sequenced was peripheral blood. Receptors were obtained from a woman aged 65 to 85 with COVID-19, enrolled during active disease.

The chain carries TRBV3-1 (or the pseudogene TRBV3-2) and TRBJ1-4; D is undetermined. The V gene's germline CDR1 is LGHDT and CDR2 YNNKEL (reference sequence). This CDR3 has 16 residues. The V end was cut by 0 bases, the J end by 0 bases, with 8 bases between. The CDR3 loop reads CASSQDAGATNEKLFF. DNA for the CDR3: TGTGCCAGCAGCCAAGATGCCGGAGCAACTAATGAAAAACTGTTTTTT.

The CDR3 nucleotides are TGTGCCAGCAGCGTAGATCGGGGAGGGAGCACCCTCCACTTT. Its translation: CASSVDRGGSTLHF. The genes are TRBV9 and TRBJ1-6; D remains unclear. The CDR3 is 14 residues long. Germline CDR1 and CDR2: SGDLS and YYNGEE. With 0 bases removed from V and 14 bases from J, the gap between germline ends came to 15 bases.

The chain joins TRBV7-6 to TRBJ2-5; 7 nucleotides align to TRBD2. V lost 5 bases to trimming and J lost 2 bases; unmatched junction nucleotides: 11. Germline CDR1 and CDR2: SGHVS and FNYEAQ. The CDR3 is made up of 16 amino acids. The CDR3: CASSPLMGGVQETQYF. The DNA of the CDR3 is TGTGCCAGCAGCCCCTTGATGGGAGGGGTACAAGAGACCCAGTACTTC.

The V and J genes are TRBV7-2 and TRBJ2-2; TRBD2 agrees at 7 bases. The CDR3 runs 14 residues. V gave up 1 base and J gave up 7 bases; unmatched junction bases: 3. Germline V gene lookup returns CDR1 SGHTA and CDR2 FQGNSA. The CDR3 is CASSLGTSGGELFF. The CDR3 region has the DNA TGTGCCAGCAGCTTAGGGACTAGTGGCGGGGAGCTGTTTTTT.

The J gene is TRBJ2-7, the V gene TRBV27; 7 nucleotides match TRBD2. This CDR3 contains 14 residues. Germline CDR1 reads MNHEY; CDR2 reads SMNVEV (reference sequence). V was clipped by 5 bases and J by 7 bases; unmatched bases: 11. The CDR3 nucleotides are TGTGCCAGCAGTCCCCTACCTCTAGCGGAAGAGCAGTACTTC. It specifies CASSPLPLAEEQYF.

V usage is TRBV28 and J usage is TRBJ2-3; 9 bases are shared with TRBD2. Per the germline V gene, CDR1 is MDHEN and CDR2 is SYDVKM. Germline trimming cut 7 bases from V and 3 bases from J; bases unmatched to any gene: 14. This CDR3 region has 17 residues. The CDR3 loop reads CASKSPHGGRATDTQYF. The CDR3 DNA is TGTGCCAGCAAGTCGCCCCATGGCGGGAGGGCTACAGATACGCAGTATTTT.

The CDR3 DNA follows: TGTGCCTGGAGCCCTAAGGGGACAGATACGCAGTATTTT. Translating it yields CAWSPKGTDTQYF. The rearrangement joins TRBV30 to TRBJ2-3, with D perhaps TRBD1 (5 bases). The germline V and J ends were trimmed by 3 bases and 3 bases, with 10 bases remaining between them. CDR3 length: 13 amino acids. Germline CDR1 is GTSNPN and CDR2 is SVGIG (reference sequence). Full variable domain (missing parts from reference TRBV30 and TRBJ2-3): SQTIHQWPATLVQPVGSPLSLECTVEGTSNPNLYWYRQAAGRGLQLLFYSVGIGQISSEVPQNLSASRPQDRQFILSSKKLLLSDSGFYLCAWSPKGTDTQYFGPGTRLTVL.

The chain combines TRBV7-3 with TRBJ2-1; 9 bases are shared with TRBD2. Germline loops: CDR1 SGHTA, CDR2 FQGTGA. After removal of 5 bases from V and 6 bases from J, the junction contained 11 bases not matched to a gene. The CDR3 extends over 16 amino acids. DNA of the CDR3: TGTGCCAGCAGCCCATGGGTATTAGCGGGAGCCAATGAGCAGTTCTTC. Its translation: CASSPWVLAGANEQFF.

The rearrangement links TRBV28 to TRBJ1-6; 8 bases fit TRBD1. This CDR3 is built from 15 residues. The V gene end was trimmed by 6 bases and the J gene end by 7 bases; junction bases not matched to a gene: 8. The V gene's germline CDR1 is MDHEN and CDR2 SYDVKM. This CDR3 is CASRTGEVGNSPLHF. CDR3 sequence (DNA): TGTGCCAGCAGGACAGGGGAGGTAGGGAATTCACCCCTCCACTTT. Filled out from reference TRBV28 and TRBJ1-6, the complete variable domain reads DVKVTQSSRYLVKRTGEKVFLECVQDMDHENMFWYRQDPGLGLRLIYFSYDVKMKEKGDIPEGYSVSREKKERFSLILESASTNQTSMYLCASRTGEVGNSPLHFGNGTRLTVT.

The genes are TRBV4-1 and TRBJ2-7; tentative D call: TRBD1 (7 bases). The V and J ends lost 3 bases and 1 base respectively, with 13 bases between them. The germline CDR1 and CDR2 sequences are MGHRA and YSYEKL. The length of the CDR3 is 15 residues. Here the CDR3 DNA reads TGCGCCAGCAGCCAGAGATCAGGGGGGTCCTACGAGCAGTACTTC. Translation gives CASSQRSGGSYEQYF.

The CDR3 region has the DNA TGTGCCAGCAGCCTTGCCTACGAGCAGTACTTC. Protein sequence: CASSLAYEQYF. This chain links TRBV2 with TRBJ2-7; D is unclear. This CDR3 is 11 amino acids long. Germline loops: CDR1 SNHLY, CDR2 FYNNEI. Trimming shortened V by 6 bases and J by 2 bases, and 5 bases separated the two germline ends.

V usage is TRBV4-3 and J usage is TRBJ2-5; 11 bases match TRBD2. V was clipped by 0 bases and J by 1 base; unmatched bases: 4. Germline V lookup: CDR1 LGHNA, CDR2 YSLEER. CDR3 length: 17 amino acids. This chain's CDR3 is CASSQDPLAGGQETQYF. The CDR3 DNA is TGCGCCAGCAGCCAAGATCCCCTAGCGGGGGGCCAAGAGACCCAGTACTTC.

The chain combines TRBV10-3 with TRBJ1-2; tentative D call: TRBD1 (5 bases). The CDR3 consists of 16 residues. V lost 6 bases, J lost 4 bases, and 21 bases lay in between. CDR1 ENHRY and CDR2 SYGVKD come from the germline V gene. CDR3 in DNA: TGTGCCATCAGGACCGGGGTCGGTTCCGGGGGCTATGGCTACACCTTC. This gives the protein CAIRTGVGSGGYGYTF.

V gene TRBV19 combines with J gene TRBJ2-7, with TRBD2 matching 7 bases. Trimming cost V 10 bases and J 2 bases; bases outside gene matches: 11. Per the germline V gene, CDR1 is LNHDA and CDR2 is SQIVND (reference sequence). CDR3 size: 14 residues. This chain's CDR3 is CATSNGLAAYEQYF. DNA for the CDR3: TGTGCCACCTCCAACGGGCTAGCGGCCTACGAGCAGTACTTC.

This clone appeared a few times. V and J are TRBV4-1 and TRBJ2-7, with 9 positions matching TRBD2. The CDR3 contains 17 residues. Germline lookup yields CDR1 MGHRA and CDR2 YSYEKL. With 2 bases clipped from V and 0 bases from J, the junction kept 8 bases outside the gene matches. CDR3 in amino acids: CASSQPSSSGTSYEQYF. DNA of the CDR3: TGCGCCAGCAGCCAACCTAGTTCTAGCGGGACCTCCTACGAGCAGTACTTC.